The present TCR beta chain was sequenced within a study of regulatory T cells in long-lasting Graves disease. Both iRepertoire HTBI primers and Arm-PCR of CDR3 regions were used to build the TCR beta libraries. TCRdb reprocessed the multiplex PCR reads via MiXCR and lists one record per CDR3 protein. The data show about 310,000 distinct CDR3 sequences, with more than 20% seen just once and 56% held by the top ten. CDR1 is GTSNPN, CDR2 SVGIG, per germline (reference sequence). V shed 3 bases and J 0 bases; nucleotides not matched to a gene: 2. CDR3 length: 14 amino acids. This clonotype was observed many times. Noted time point: persistent/refractory GD, antithyroid drugs over 5 years with positive TRAb. From RNA extracted from PBMCs, the TCR library was made.

The rearrangement uses TRBV30 and TRBJ1-1, with 9 bases that match TRBD1. The clonotype originates from a female donor with Graves disease. Source: peripheral blood mononuclear cells (PBMCs), taken when the disease was refractory, from a patient treated with antithyroid drugs. The CDR3 spells CAWRRQGVNTEAFF. The CDR3 DNA is TGTGCCTGGAGGAGACAGGGGGTGAACACTGAAGCTTTCTTT.